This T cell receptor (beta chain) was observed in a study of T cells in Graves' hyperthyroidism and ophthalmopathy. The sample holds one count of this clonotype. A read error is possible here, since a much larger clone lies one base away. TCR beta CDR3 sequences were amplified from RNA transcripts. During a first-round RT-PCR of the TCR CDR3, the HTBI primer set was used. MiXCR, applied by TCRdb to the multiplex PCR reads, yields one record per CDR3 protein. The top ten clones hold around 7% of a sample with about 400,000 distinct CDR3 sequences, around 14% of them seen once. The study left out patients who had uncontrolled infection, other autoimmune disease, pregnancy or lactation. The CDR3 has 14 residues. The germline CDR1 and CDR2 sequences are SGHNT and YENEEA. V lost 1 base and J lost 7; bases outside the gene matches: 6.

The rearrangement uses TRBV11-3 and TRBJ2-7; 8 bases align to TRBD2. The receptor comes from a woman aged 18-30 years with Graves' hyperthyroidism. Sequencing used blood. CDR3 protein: CASSLVTGGGEQYF. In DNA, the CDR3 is TGTGCCAGCAGCTTAGTCACCGGCGGGGGGGAGCAGTACTTC.